A single T cell receptor (beta chain) is shown here with its context. This sample is drawn from a study of blood T cell repertoires in COVID-19. Study details: Spain, Italy and the United States supplied samples that represented acute and convalescent COVID-19.

Assay: immunoSEQ multiplex PCR; the TCRdb copy retains only in-frame clones and omits some. The profile covers a few hundred thousand clones, with about 90% appearing a single time and roughly 2.2% taken by the ten largest. CDR1 and CDR2 (germline): SGHVS, FQNEAQ. V was shortened by 4 bases and J by 0 bases, with 9 bases between the two germline ends. The CDR3 totals 14 residues. What was sequenced was peripheral blood. This rearrangement joins TRBV7-8 to TRBJ1-1; TRBD1 is a possible D gene (5 bases). This clonotype originated in a woman aged 45 to 65 who had recovered from COVID-19. In DNA form, the CDR3 reads TGTGCCAGCAGCTCCCAACAGGTGAACACTGAAGCTTTCTTT. The encoded protein is CASSSQQVNTEAFF.